Below are 14 T cell receptor beta chains sequenced from a single sample in a study of T cells after yellow fever vaccination. From the 5' RACE reads, TCRdb called clonotypes with MiXCR, one entry per CDR3 protein. The sample has 110,000 to 150,000 distinct CDR3 sequences, approximately 6.6% seen once; the top ten hold more than 0.55%. Sequenced material: CD4+ T cells sorted from PBMCs, taken 10 days after the yellow fever booster vaccination. These receptors were taken from a man aged 25-40 years who received the YFV17D yellow fever vaccine.

This clonotype has ten or more counts. V is TRBV20-1 and J is TRBJ2-1; 7 bases line up with TRBD2. V was clipped by 3 bases and J by 1 base; unmatched bases: 0. CDR1 and CDR2 from the germline V gene are DFQATT and SNEGSKA (reference sequence). The CDR3 length is 13 residues. The CDR3 nucleotides read TGCAGTGCTAGCGGGAGGTCCTACAATGAGCAGTTCTTC. Residues: CSASGRSYNEQFF.

This clonotype occurred many times. J is TRBJ1-2 and V is TRBV20-1; D is unclear. Trimming cost V 0 bases and J 4 bases, with 12 bases left between them. This CDR3 has 14 amino acids. The germline V gene has CDR1 DFQATT and CDR2 SNEGSKA (reference sequence). CDR3 sequence: CSAREERLGYGYTF. CDR3 coding DNA: TGCAGTGCTAGAGAAGAGAGGCTAGGCTATGGCTACACCTTC.

On this clonotype: One base away lies a much larger clone, so this may be a sequencing read error. The V gene is TRBV7-2, the J gene TRBJ2-2; unclear D gene. The V and J ends lost 3 bases and 6 bases respectively, with 11 bases between them. The CDR3 is 14 amino acids. The germline gives CDR1 SGHTA, CDR2 FQGNSA. In DNA form, the CDR3 reads TGTGCCAGCAGCTTTGATCCTAGTTCCGGGGAGCTGTTTTTT. Translated: CASSFDPSSGELFF.

The sample holds many counts of this clonotype. This chain connects TRBV7-2 to TRBJ1-2; unclear D gene. The CDR3 has 15 amino acids. Germline V gene lookup returns CDR1 SGHTA and CDR2 FQGNSA. V lost 1 base to trimming and J lost 4 bases, with 13 bases between them. The CDR3 is CASSLVWVGIYGYTF. The CDR3 DNA follows: TGTGCCAGCAGCTTAGTCTGGGTGGGGATCTATGGCTACACCTTC.

This clonotype was seen more than once but under ten times. This chain uses TRBV24-1 with TRBJ2-3; D gene unclear. Trimming removed 8 bases from V and 0 bases from J, with 11 bases in between. CDR3 size: 14 residues. The germline V gene encodes CDR1 KGHDR and CDR2 SFDVKD. Here the CDR3 DNA reads TGTGCCACCAAAGGCGGAGATAGCACAGATACGCAGTATTTT. Translated: CATKGGDSTDTQYF.

This clonotype was counted only a few times. The CDR3 sequence: CASSKIYEQYF. Written as DNA, the CDR3 is TGTGCCAGCAGCAAGATTTACGAGCAGTACTTC. This chain joins TRBV5-6 and TRBJ2-7; D gene uncertain. V lost 4 bases and J lost 4, with 6 bases in between. From germline, CDR1 is SGHDT and CDR2 YYEEEE. This CDR3 spans 11 amino acids.

This clonotype was seen ten or more times. V usage is TRBV4-3 and J usage is TRBJ2-1; D perhaps matches TRBD2 (6 bases). From germline, CDR1 is LGHNA and CDR2 YSLEER. Between the trimmed V and J ends, which lost 1 base and 6 bases, there was a span of 19 bases. The CDR3 runs to 17 residues. CDR3 residues: CASSQGPLLGGVNEQFF. The CDR3 DNA sequence: TGCGCCAGCAGCCAAGGGCCCCTACTTGGAGGGGTCAATGAGCAGTTCTTC.

This clonotype showed up many times. V and J are TRBV7-9 and TRBJ1-2, with D unclear. Trimming stripped 3 bases from V and 0 bases from J, with 11 bases between. CDR1 and CDR2 (germline): SEHNR, FQNEAQ (reference sequence). The CDR3 covers 15 residues. The CDR3 nucleotides read TGTGCCAGCAGCTTTACCCGGGCCCCTAACTATGGCTACACCTTC. Translating gives CASSFTRAPNYGYTF.

This clonotype was observed at least ten times. CDR3 residues: CASSINTVAYEQYF. CDR3 DNA sequence: TGTGCCAGCAGCATAAACACCGTCGCCTACGAGCAGTACTTC. This chain uses TRBV7-9 with TRBJ2-7; D remains ambiguous. This CDR3 spans 14 amino acids. Trimming removed 5 bases from V and 2 bases from J, with 13 bases in between. Looked up from germline, CDR1 is SEHNR and CDR2 is FQNEAQ (reference sequence).

This clonotype was seen ten or more times. This chain joins TRBV7-9 and TRBJ2-7; 8 nucleotides align to TRBD1. The J segment lost 0 bases and the V segment lost 7 bases, leaving 5 bases of the junction unmatched. This CDR3 has 14 residues. CDR1 and CDR2 from the germline V gene are SEHNR and FQNEAQ (reference sequence). The CDR3 DNA reads as TGTGCCAGCACGCAGGGGGCGCACTCCTACGAGCAGTACTTC. This codes for CASTQGAHSYEQYF.

This clonotype was recorded many times. The chain employs TRBV6-2 or TRBV6-3 and TRBJ2-5; the D is unclear. Germline loops: CDR1 MNHEY, CDR2 SVGEGT. This CDR3 contains 16 residues. V was trimmed by 8 bases and J by 1 base, leaving 20 bases between them. The CDR3 DNA is TGTGCCAGCCCACCCGTTGTGTCATTCCCCCAAGAGACCCAGTACTTC. It encodes CASPPVVSFPQETQYF.

This clonotype occurred once. Possible read error: a much larger clone is one base away. This chain joins TRBV9 and TRBJ2-3; TRBD2 matches 9 bases. CDR1 is SGDLS and CDR2 is YYNGEE in the germline V gene. The CDR3 contains 15 residues. CDR3 loop: CASSAGTSFTDPQYF. The DNA of the CDR3 is TGTGCCAGCAGCGCCGGGACTAGCTTCACAGATCCGCAGTATTTT.

This clonotype was counted at least ten times. This sequence joins TRBV5-1 and TRBJ2-2; 7 nucleotides match TRBD2. V lost 5 bases and J lost 4; bases outside the gene matches: 11. The CDR3 is made up of 16 amino acids. Germline CDR1 and CDR2: SGHRS and YFSETQ. CDR3 protein: CASSVGGGSGTGELFF. The CDR3 DNA reads as TGCGCCAGCAGTGTTGGAGGCGGGAGTGGCACCGGGGAGCTGTTTTTT.

This clonotype was detected a few times. The genes are TRBV5-1 and TRBJ2-2; D not certain. This CDR3 comprises 13 residues. V lost 0 bases to trimming and J lost 9 bases, with 9 bases between them. In germline, CDR1 is SGHRS, CDR2 YFSETQ. This chain's CDR3 is CASSLGPGRELFF. The CDR3 DNA is TGCGCCAGCAGCTTGGGGCCCGGCCGGGAGCTGTTTTTT.